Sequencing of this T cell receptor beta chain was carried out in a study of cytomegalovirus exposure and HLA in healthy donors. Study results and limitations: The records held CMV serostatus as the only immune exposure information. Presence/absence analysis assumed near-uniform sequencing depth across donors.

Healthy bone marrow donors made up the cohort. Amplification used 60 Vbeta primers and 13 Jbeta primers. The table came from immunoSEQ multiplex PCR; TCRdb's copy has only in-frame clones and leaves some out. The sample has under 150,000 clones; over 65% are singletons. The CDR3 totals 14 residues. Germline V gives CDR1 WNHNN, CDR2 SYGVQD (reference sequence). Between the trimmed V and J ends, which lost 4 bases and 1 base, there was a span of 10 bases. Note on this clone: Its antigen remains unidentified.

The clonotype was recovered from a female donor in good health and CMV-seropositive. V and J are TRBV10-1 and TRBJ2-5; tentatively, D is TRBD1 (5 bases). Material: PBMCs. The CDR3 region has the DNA TGCGCCAGCAGTGTCTCCAGGGCCCAAGAGACCCAGTACTTC. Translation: CASSVSRAQETQYF.